Detailed here is one TCR beta chain. This sample also contains other DNA sequences that code for the same CDR3. Sequencing was performed with immunoSEQ multiplex PCR; in TCRdb, only in-frame clones are kept and a portion is missing. This table holds approximately 2.1 million clones, over 90% found once. These data belong to a study of shared clonotypes between healthy human individuals. With V trimmed by 0 bases and J by 0 bases, 1 base remained unmatched. The CDR3 consists of 16 residues. Germline V gene data show CDR1 as SGHRS and CDR2 as YFSETQ. The TCR originated in a man in his late teens or twenties in good health. Some clones in this sample may be carry-over from other donors' samples. The V call is TRBV5-1, the J call TRBJ2-3; 10 bases line up with TRBD2. Sequencing input: naive CD4+ T cells from PBMCs. Sample subset: CD45RA+ positively selected. CDR3 protein: CASSLGLAGSTDTQYF. The DNA for the CDR3 is TGCGCCAGCAGCTTGGGACTAGCGGGTAGCACAGATACGCAGTATTTT.